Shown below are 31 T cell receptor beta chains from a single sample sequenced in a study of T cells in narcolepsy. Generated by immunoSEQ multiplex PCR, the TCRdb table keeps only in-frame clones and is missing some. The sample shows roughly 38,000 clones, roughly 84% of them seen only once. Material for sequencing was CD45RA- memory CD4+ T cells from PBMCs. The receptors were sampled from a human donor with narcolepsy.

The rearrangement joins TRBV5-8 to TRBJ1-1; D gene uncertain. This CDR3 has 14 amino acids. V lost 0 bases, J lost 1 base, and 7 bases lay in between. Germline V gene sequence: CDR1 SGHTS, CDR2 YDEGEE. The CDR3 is CASSLVAGNTEAFF. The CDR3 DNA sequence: TGTGCCAGCAGCTTGGTTGCGGGGAACACTGAAGCTTTCTTT.

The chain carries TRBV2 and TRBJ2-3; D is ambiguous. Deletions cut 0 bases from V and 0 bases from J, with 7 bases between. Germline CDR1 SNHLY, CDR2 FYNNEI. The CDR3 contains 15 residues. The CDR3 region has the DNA TGTGCCAGCAGTGAAGCGGGATTTAGCACAGATACGCAGTATTTT. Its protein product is CASSEAGFSTDTQYF.

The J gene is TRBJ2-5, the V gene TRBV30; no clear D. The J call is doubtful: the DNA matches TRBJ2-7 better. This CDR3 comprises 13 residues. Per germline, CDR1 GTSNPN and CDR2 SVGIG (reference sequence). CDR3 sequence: CAWSVPSSYEQYF. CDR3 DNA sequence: TGTGCCTGGAGTGTACCTAGCTCCTACGAGCAGTACTTC.

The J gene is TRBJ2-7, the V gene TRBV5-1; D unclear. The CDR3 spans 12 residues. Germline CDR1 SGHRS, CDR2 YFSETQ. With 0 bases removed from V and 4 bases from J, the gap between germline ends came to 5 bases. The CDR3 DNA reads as TGCGCCAGCAGCTTGGACGTATACGAGCAGTACTTC. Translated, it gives CASSLDVYEQYF. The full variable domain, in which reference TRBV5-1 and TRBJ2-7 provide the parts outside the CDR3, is KAGVTQTPRYLIKTRGQQVTLSCSPISGHRSVSWYQQTPGQGLQFLFEYFSETQRNKGNFPGRFSGRQFSNSRSEMNVSTLELGDSALYLCASSLDVYEQYFGPGTRLTVT.

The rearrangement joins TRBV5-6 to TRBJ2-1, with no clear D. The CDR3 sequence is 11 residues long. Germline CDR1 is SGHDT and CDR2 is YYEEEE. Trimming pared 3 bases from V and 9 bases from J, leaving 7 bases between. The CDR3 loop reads CASSSYLEQFF. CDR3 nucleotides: TGTGCCAGCAGCTCTTATCTTGAGCAGTTCTTC.

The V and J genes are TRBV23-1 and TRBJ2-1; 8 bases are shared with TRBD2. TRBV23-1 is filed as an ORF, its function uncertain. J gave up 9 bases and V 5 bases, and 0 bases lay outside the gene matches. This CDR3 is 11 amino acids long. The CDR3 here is CASSSGSEQFF. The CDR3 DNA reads TGCGCCAGCAGTAGCGGGAGTGAGCAGTTCTTC.

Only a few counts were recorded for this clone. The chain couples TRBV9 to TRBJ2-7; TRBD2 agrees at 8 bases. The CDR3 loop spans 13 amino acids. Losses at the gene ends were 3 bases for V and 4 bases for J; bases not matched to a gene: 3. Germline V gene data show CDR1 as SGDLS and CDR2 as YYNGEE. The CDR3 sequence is CASSAGGPYEQYF. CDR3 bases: TGTGCCAGCAGCGCGGGGGGGCCGTACGAGCAGTACTTC.

CDR3 protein: CASTLQGYNSPLHF. Written as DNA, the CDR3 is TGTGCCAGCACCCTACAGGGCTATAATTCACCCCTCCACTTT. The rearrangement joins TRBV11-3 to TRBJ1-6, with a possible D match to TRBD1 (6 bases). V was trimmed by 7 bases and J by 3 bases, leaving 10 bases between them. The germline V gene has CDR1 SGHNT and CDR2 YENEEA. This CDR3 has 14 amino acids.

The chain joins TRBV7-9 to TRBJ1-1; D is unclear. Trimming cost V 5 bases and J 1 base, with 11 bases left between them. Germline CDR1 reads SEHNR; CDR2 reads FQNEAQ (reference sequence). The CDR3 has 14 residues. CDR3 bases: TGTGCCAGCAGCCCCGAGTGGAGGAACACTGAAGCTTTCTTT. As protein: CASSPEWRNTEAFF. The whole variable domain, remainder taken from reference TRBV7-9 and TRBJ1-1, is DTGVSQNPRHKITKRGQNVTFRCDPISEHNRLYWYRQTLGQGPEFLTYFQNEAQLEKSRLLSDRFSAERPKGSFSTLEIQRTEQGDSAMYLCASSPEWRNTEAFFGQGTRLTVV.

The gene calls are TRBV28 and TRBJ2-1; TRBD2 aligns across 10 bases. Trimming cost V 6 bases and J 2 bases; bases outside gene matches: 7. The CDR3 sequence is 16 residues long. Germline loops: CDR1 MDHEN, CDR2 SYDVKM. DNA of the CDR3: TGTGCCAGCAGCTATAGAACTAGCGGGACCTACAATGAGCAGTTCTTC. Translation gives CASSYRTSGTYNEQFF.

CDR3 sequence: CASRRTGTDTQYF. The CDR3 DNA reads as TGTGCCAGCAGGCGGACAGGCACAGATACGCAGTATTTT. The chain employs TRBV7-2 and TRBJ2-3, with a tentative D call TRBD1 (6 bases). CDR3 length: 13 amino acids. V was cut by 6 bases and J by 1 base, with 8 bases left in between. The germline V gene has CDR1 SGHTA and CDR2 FQGNSA.

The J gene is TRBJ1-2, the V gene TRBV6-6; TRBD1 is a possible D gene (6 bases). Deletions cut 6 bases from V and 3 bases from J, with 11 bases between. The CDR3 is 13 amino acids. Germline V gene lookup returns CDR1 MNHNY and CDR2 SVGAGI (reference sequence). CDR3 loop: CASRFRGDYGYTF. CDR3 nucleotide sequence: TGTGCCAGCAGATTCAGGGGAGACTATGGCTACACCTTC.

The CDR3 reads CASSLDPEYTEAFF. DNA of the CDR3: TGCGCCAGCAGCTTGGACCCAGAGTACACTGAAGCTTTCTTT. This sequence joins TRBV5-1 and TRBJ1-1; D is uncertain. Germline V gene sequence: CDR1 SGHRS, CDR2 YFSETQ. The length of the CDR3 is 14 residues. The V end was cut by 0 bases, the J end by 3 bases, with 9 bases between.

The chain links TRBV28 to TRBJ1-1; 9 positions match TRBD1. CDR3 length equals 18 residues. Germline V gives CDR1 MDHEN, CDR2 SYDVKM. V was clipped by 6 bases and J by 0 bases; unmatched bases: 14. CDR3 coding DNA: TGTGCCAGCAGGAAGGACAGGGGCCGGGCGACTATGAACACTGAAGCTTTCTTT. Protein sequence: CASRKDRGRATMNTEAFF.

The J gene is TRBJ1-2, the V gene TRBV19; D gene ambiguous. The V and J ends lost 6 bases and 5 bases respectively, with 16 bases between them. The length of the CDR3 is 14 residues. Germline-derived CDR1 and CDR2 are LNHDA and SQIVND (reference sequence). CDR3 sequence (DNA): TGTGCCAGTAGCCCATTAGGACCGGGGTATGGCTACACCTTC. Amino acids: CASSPLGPGYGYTF.

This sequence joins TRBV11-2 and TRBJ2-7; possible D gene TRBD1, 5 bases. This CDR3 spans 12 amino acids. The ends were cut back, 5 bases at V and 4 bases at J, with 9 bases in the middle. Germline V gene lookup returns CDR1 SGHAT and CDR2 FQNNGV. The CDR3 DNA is TGTGCCAGCAGCCCAAGGGGTTACGAGCAGTACTTC. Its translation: CASSPRGYEQYF.

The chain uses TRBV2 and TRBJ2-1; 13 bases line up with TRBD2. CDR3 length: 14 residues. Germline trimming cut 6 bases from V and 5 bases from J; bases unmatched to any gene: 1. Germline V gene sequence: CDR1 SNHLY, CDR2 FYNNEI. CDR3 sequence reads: CASSGTSGDNEQFF. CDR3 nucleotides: TGTGCCAGCAGCGGGACTAGCGGGGACAATGAGCAGTTCTTC.

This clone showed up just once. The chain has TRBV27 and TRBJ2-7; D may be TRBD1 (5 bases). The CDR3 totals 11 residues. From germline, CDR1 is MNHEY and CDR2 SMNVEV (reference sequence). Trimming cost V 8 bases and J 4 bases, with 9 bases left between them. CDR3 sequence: CASGHKYEQYF. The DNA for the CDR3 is TGTGCCAGCGGACACAAGTACGAGCAGTACTTC.

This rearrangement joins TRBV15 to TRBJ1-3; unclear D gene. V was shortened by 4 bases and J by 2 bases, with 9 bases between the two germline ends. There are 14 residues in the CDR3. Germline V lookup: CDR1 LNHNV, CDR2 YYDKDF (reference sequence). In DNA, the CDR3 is TGTGCCACCAGCAATAGGGAGACTGGAAACACCATATATTTT. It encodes CATSNRETGNTIYF.

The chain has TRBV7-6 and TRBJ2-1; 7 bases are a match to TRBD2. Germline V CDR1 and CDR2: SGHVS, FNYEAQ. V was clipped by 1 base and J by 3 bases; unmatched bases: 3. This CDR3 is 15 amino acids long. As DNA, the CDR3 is TGTGCCAGCAGCTTAGGGCGGGGGATCTACAATGAGCAGTTCTTC. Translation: CASSLGRGIYNEQFF.

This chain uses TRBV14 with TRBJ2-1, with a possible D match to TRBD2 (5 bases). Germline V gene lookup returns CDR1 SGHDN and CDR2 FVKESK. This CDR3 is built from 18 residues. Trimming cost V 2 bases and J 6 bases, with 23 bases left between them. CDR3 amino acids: CASSQSNIGVEDFNEQFF. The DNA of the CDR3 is TGTGCCAGCAGCCAAAGTAACATCGGGGTAGAGGATTTCAATGAGCAGTTCTTC.

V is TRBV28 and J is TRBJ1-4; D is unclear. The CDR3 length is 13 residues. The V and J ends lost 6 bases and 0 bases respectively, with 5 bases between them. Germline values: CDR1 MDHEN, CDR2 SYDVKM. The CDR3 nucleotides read TGTGCCAGCAGGGTTGCAACTAATGAAAAACTGTTTTTT. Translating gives CASRVATNEKLFF.

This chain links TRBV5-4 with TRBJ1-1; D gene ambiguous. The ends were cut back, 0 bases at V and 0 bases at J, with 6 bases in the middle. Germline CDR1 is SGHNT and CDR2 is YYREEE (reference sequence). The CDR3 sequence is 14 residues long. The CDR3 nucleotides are TGTGCCAGCAGCTTGGAGCATATGAACACTGAAGCTTTCTTT. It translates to CASSLEHMNTEAFF.

CDR3 amino acids: CACWPPVAEKLFF. The CDR3 DNA is TGTGCCTGCTGGCCGCCGGTAGCTGAAAAACTGTTTTTT. The chain couples TRBV30 to TRBJ1-4; D ambiguous. CDR3 size: 13 residues. Germline CDR1 reads GTSNPN; CDR2 reads SVGIG (reference sequence). Trimming pared 6 bases from V and 7 bases from J, leaving 15 bases between.

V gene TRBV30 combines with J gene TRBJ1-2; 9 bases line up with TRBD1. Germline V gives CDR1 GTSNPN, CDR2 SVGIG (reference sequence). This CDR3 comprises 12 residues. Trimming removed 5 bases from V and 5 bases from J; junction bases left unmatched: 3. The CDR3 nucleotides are TGTGCCTGGGACAGGGGGAGATATGGCTACACCTTC. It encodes CAWDRGRYGYTF.

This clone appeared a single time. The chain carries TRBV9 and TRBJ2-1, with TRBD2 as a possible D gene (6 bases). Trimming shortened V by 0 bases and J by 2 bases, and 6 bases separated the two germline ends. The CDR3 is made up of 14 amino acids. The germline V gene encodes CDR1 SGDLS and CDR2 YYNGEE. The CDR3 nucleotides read TGTGCCAGCAGCGTAGTAGCGGCCTACAATGAGCAGTTCTTC. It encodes CASSVVAAYNEQFF.

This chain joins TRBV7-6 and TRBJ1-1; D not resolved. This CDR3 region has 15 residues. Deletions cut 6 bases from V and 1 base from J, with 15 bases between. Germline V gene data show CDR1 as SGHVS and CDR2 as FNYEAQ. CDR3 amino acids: CASSSYGIENTEAFF. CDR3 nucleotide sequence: TGTGCCAGCAGTTCCTACGGGATTGAGAACACTGAAGCTTTCTTT.

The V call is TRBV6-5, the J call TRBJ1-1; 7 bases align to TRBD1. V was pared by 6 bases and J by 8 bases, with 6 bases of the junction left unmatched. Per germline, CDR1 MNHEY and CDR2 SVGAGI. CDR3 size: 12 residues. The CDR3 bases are TGTGCCAGCAGAGAGGGACAGACAGAAGCTTTCTTT. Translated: CASREGQTEAFF.

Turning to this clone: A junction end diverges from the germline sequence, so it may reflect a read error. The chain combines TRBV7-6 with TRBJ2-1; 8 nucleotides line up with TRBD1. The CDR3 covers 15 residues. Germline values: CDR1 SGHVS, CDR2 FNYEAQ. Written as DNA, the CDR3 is TGTGCTAGCAGCCCTCGGACAGGGTACAACCATGAGCAGTTCTTC. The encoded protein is CASSPRTGYNHEQFF.

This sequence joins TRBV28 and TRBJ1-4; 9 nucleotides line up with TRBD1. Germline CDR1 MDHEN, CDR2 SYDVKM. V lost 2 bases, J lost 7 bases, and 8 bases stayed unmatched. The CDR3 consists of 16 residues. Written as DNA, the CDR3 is TGTGCCAGCAGTTTAGTTAACAGGGGGCGCGGTGAAAAACTGTTTTTT. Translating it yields CASSLVNRGRGEKLFF.

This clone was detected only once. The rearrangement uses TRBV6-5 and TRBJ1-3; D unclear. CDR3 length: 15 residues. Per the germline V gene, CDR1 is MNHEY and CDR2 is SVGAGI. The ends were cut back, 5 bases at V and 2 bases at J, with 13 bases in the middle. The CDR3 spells CASSTTSQAGNTIYF. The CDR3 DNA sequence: TGTGCCAGCAGTACCACCTCTCAGGCTGGAAACACCATATATTTT.